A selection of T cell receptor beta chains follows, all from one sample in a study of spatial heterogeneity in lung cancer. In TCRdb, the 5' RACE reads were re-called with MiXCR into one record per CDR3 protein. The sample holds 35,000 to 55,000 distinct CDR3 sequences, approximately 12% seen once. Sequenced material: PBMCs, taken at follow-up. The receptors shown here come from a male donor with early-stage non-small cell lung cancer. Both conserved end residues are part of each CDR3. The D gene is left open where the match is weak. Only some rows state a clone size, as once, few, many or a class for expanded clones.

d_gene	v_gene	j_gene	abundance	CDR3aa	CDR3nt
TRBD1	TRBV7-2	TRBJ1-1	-	CASSFGQGLNTEAFF	TGTGCCAGCAGCTTCGGACAGGGTTTGAACACTGAAGCTTTCTTT
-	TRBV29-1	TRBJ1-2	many	CSVEDPRDGYTF	TGCAGCGTTGAAGATCCAAGGGATGGCTACACCTTC
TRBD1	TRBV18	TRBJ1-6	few	CASSPSYGTERNLPLHF	TGTGCCAGCTCACCATCATACGGGACAGAGAGAAACTTACCCCTCCACTTT
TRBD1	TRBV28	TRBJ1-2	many	CASSLEGARGYTF	TGTGCCAGCAGTTTAGAGGGGGCGCGAGGCTACACCTTC
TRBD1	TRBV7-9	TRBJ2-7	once	CASSEGTGTFYEQYF	TGTGCCAGCAGTGAGGGGACAGGGACGTTCTACGAGCAGTACTTC
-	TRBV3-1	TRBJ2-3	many	CASRVGTDTQYF	TGTGCCAGCAGGGTAGGCACAGATACGCAGTATTTT
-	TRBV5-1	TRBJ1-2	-	CASSTPTGRTNYGYTF	TGCGCCAGCAGCACTCCGACAGGCCGAACTAACTATGGCTACACCTTC
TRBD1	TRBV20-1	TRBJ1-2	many	CSTGTGTNYGYTF	TGCAGTACCGGGACAGGGACTAACTATGGCTACACCTTC
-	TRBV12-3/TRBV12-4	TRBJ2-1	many	CASSPGVAVFNEQFF	TGTGCCAGCAGCCCCGGGGTAGCGGTATTCAATGAGCAGTTCTTC
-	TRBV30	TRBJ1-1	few	CAWIGLVTEAFF	TGTGCCTGGATCGGGTTGGTGACTGAAGCTTTCTTT
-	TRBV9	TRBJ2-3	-	CASSGETAGTDTQYF	TGTGCCAGCAGCGGGGAGACAGCAGGCACAGATACGCAGTATTTT
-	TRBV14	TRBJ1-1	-	CASSRTPGLGEAFF	TGTGCCAGCAGCCGTACACCGGGATTGGGTGAAGCTTTCTTT
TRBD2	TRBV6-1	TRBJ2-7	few	CASSEGTSGTYEQYF	TGTGCCAGCAGTGAAGGGACTAGCGGGACCTACGAGCAGTACTTC
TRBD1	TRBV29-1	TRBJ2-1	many	CSVSGTGEFHEQFF	TGCAGCGTCTCCGGGACAGGGGAGTTCCATGAGCAGTTCTTC
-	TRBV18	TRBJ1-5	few	CASSRGAGQPQHF	TGTGCCAGCTCACGAGGGGCCGGTCAGCCCCAGCATTTT
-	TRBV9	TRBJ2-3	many	CASSVHTSTDTQYF	TGTGCCAGCAGCGTTCATACTAGCACAGATACGCAGTATTTT
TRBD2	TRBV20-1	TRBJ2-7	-	CSAGLAGDYEQYF	TGCAGTGCCGGACTAGCGGGAGACTACGAGCAGTACTTC
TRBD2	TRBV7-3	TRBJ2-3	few	CASSSFGTSGTDTQYF	TGTGCCAGCAGCTCCTTCGGGACTAGCGGCACAGATACGCAGTATTTT
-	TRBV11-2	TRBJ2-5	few	CASSLYVQETQYF	TGTGCCAGCAGCTTATACGTCCAGGAGACCCAGTACTTC
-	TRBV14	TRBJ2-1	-	CASSQELGQFF	TGTGCCAGCAGCCAAGAACTGGGCCAGTTCTTC
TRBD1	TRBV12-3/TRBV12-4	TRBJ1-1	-	CASRLSGQYTEAFF	TGTGCCAGCAGGCTATCGGGACAGTACACTGAAGCTTTCTTT
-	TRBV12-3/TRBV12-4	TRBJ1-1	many	CASSLLPGGAEAFF	TGTGCCAGCAGTTTACTACCGGGAGGGGCCGAAGCTTTCTTT
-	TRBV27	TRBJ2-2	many	CASSLSIWEGSPGELFF	TGTGCCAGCAGTTTATCGATCTGGGAAGGGTCTCCCGGGGAGCTGTTTTTT
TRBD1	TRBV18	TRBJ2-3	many	CASSRDRDADTQYF	TGTGCCAGCTCACGGGACAGGGATGCAGATACGCAGTATTTT
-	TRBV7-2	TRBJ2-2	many	CASSLGSLTTGELFF	TGTGCCAGCAGCTTAGGAAGCCTGACCACCGGGGAGCTGTTTTTT
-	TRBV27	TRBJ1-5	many	CASSLWQGNQPQHF	TGTGCCAGCAGTTTGTGGCAGGGCAATCAGCCCCAGCATTTT
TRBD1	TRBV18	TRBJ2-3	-	CASSLGTGDTDTQYF	TGTGCCAGCTCACTCGGGACAGGGGACACAGATACGCAGTATTTT
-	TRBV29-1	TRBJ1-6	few	CSVEGAILNSYNSPLHF	TGCAGCGTTGAGGGGGCAATCCTCAACTCCTATAATTCACCCCTCCACTTT
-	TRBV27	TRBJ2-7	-	CASSTLYEQYF	TGTGCCAGCAGTACTTTATACGAGCAGTACTTC
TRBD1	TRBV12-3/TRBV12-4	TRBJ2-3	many	CASSRQGVDGGDTQYF	TGTGCCAGCAGTCGACAGGGCGTGGATGGGGGAGATACGCAGTATTTT
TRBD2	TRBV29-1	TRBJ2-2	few	CSVAPPTSGNTGELFF	TGCAGCGTCGCGCCGCCGACTAGCGGGAACACCGGGGAGCTGTTTTTT
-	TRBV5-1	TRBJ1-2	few	CASSLEGLAYGYTF	TGCGCCAGCAGCTTGGAGGGGTTAGCCTATGGCTACACCTTC
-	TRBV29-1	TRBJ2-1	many	CSVELRKGQFF	TGCAGCGTTGAACTCCGAAAAGGGCAGTTCTTC
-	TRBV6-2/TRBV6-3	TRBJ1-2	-	CASSYSDDGYTF	TGTGCCAGCAGTTACTCCGACGATGGCTACACCTTC
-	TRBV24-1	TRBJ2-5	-	CATTGGTQYF	TGTGCCACAACTGGAGGGACCCAGTACTTC
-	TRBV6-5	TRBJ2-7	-	CASSYSRASLGYEQYF	TGTGCCAGCAGTTACTCGCGGGCCTCCCTGGGTTACGAGCAGTACTTC
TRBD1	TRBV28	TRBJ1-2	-	CASGAPYGTGLASNYGYTF	TGTGCCAGCGGGGCCCCGTATGGGACAGGTTTAGCGTCTAACTATGGCTACACCTTC
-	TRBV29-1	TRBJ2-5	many	CSVESGYQETQYF	TGCAGCGTTGAATCAGGTTACCAAGAGACCCAGTACTTC
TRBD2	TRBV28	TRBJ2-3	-	CASRAAGGTDTQYF	TGTGCCAGCAGGGCAGCGGGGGGCACAGATACGCAGTATTTT
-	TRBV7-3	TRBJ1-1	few	CASSTQENTEAFF	TGTGCCAGCAGCACACAGGAGAACACTGAAGCTTTCTTT
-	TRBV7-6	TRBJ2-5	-	CASSLLGWAETQYF	TGTGCCAGCAGCTTATTAGGTTGGGCGGAGACCCAGTACTTC
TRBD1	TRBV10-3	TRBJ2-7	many	CAISGDRSYEQYF	TGTGCCATCAGTGGGGACAGATCCTACGAGCAGTACTTC
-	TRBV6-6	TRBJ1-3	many	CASSYDEGNTIYF	TGTGCCAGCAGTTACGACGAAGGAAACACCATATATTTT
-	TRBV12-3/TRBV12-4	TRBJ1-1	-	CASRRRDITEAFF	TGTGCCAGCAGGCGCCGGGACATCACTGAAGCTTTCTTT
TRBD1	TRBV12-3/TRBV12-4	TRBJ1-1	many	CASSLGQGGTEAFF	TGTGCCAGCAGTTTGGGGCAGGGGGGTACTGAAGCTTTCTTT